Given below is one T cell receptor (beta chain) in context. Losses at the gene ends were 1 base for V and 3 bases for J; bases not matched to a gene: 6. The germline V gene encodes CDR1 LGHNA and CDR2 YSLEER. The CDR3 contains 15 residues. The source of the sample is a study of blood T cell repertoires in COVID-19. Sequencing was performed with immunoSEQ multiplex PCR; in TCRdb, only in-frame clones are kept and a portion is missing. The sample records around 400,000 clones, about 88% being singletons. V is TRBV4-3 and J is TRBJ2-7, with 7 bases lining up with TRBD1. The TCR originated in a woman between 18 and 30 years old who had been exposed to COVID-19. The sample comprised PBMCs or T cells enriched from blood (not recorded which). The CDR3 bases are TGCGCCAGCAGCCAAGGAGGACAGGATCTCTACGAGCAGTACTTC. Protein: CASSQGGQDLYEQYF.